What follows is one TCR beta chain and its context. Trimming cost V 6 bases and J 4 bases; bases outside gene matches: 5. The germline V gene encodes CDR1 LNHDA and CDR2 SQIVND (reference sequence). The CDR3 is made up of 14 amino acids. Methods used by the authors: Estimated nucleated cell counts came from reference gene primer amplification. The table came from immunoSEQ multiplex PCR; TCRdb's copy has only in-frame clones and leaves some out. D and trimming were read from the DNA, whereas the V and J calls and clone size are those reported in that table. The table shows around 150,000 clones, with approximately 87% occurring only once. The sample originates from a study of blood T cell repertoires in COVID-19. Study information: Acute-phase and convalescent COVID-19 samples originated in the United States, Italy and Spain. T cells, B-cell-depleted T cells, or PBMCs provided the cDNA or gDNA that served as material.

This TCR came from a woman between 40 and 50 years old with acute or convalescent COVID-19. The rearrangement links TRBV19 to TRBJ1-2, with 10 bases fitting TRBD1. The sample was peripheral blood. The CDR3 DNA sequence: TGTGCCAGTAGGGGACAGGGGTCGATCTATGGCTACACCTTC. Translation: CASRGQGSIYGYTF.